These T cell receptor beta chains were read from a single sample in a study of graft-versus-host responses after intestinal transplantation. Clones were sequenced by immunoSEQ multiplex PCR, and TCRdb holds only the in-frame ones, with some missing. The data hold about 82,000 clones, with 91% observed a single time. The antigens of these receptors remain unknown. The source was unstimulated CD4+ T cells sorted from spleen or lymph node cells, collected before intestinal transplant. The source is a human donor who received an intestinal transplant. CDR3s include the opening cysteine and the closing phenylalanine or tryptophan. A D gene is named only where the DNA matches it firmly. Size values are once, few and many counts, or a class for expanded clones, and some rows have none.

j_gene: TRBJ2-5
abundance: .
d_gene: .
v_gene: TRBV6-5
CDR3nt: TGTGCCAGCAGTTACCTGGGGCAGCAAGAGACCCAGTACTTC
CDR3aa: CASSYLGQQETQYF

j_gene: TRBJ2-2
abundance: .
d_gene: TRBD2
v_gene: TRBV19
CDR3nt: TGTGCCAGTAGTCCCCTCGGGGGGGCCGGGGAGCTGTTTTTT
CDR3aa: CASSPLGGAGELFF

j_gene: TRBJ1-1
abundance: once
d_gene: .
v_gene: TRBV12-5
CDR3nt: TGTGCTAGTGGTTTGGTATTGAGGTCGGGGGACACTGAAGCTTTCTTT
CDR3aa: CASGLVLRSGDTEAFF

j_gene: TRBJ2-2
abundance: .
d_gene: TRBD2
v_gene: TRBV10-3
CDR3nt: TGTGCCTCTGGCGGGGGGTCCGGGGAGCTGTTTTTT
CDR3aa: CASGGGSGELFF

j_gene: TRBJ1-5
abundance: once
d_gene: TRBD1
v_gene: TRBV18
CDR3nt: TGTGCCAGCTCACGGGGGGACAGGCCCAATAGCAATCAGCCCCAGCATTTT
CDR3aa: CASSRGDRPNSNQPQHF

j_gene: TRBJ1-5
abundance: once
d_gene: TRBD1
v_gene: TRBV19
CDR3nt: TGTGCCAGTAGTATAGTTTACAGGGGCGGTCAGCCCCAGCATTTT
CDR3aa: CASSIVYRGGQPQHF

j_gene: TRBJ2-3
abundance: .
d_gene: TRBD2
v_gene: TRBV7-2
CDR3nt: TGTGCCAGCAGCTTAGCGGTCCTCCAGCGGGGGCCGCGGAATACGCAGTATTTT
CDR3aa: CASSLAVLQRGPRNTQYF

j_gene: TRBJ2-5
abundance: .
d_gene: .
v_gene: TRBV10-3
CDR3nt: TGTGCCATCAGTGCCGGGACACAAGAGACCCAGTACTTC
CDR3aa: CAISAGTQETQYF

j_gene: TRBJ1-3
abundance: .
d_gene: .
v_gene: TRBV18
CDR3nt: TGTGCCAGCTCACCGGGTCAGGCTGGAAACACCATATATTTT
CDR3aa: CASSPGQAGNTIYF

j_gene: TRBJ2-3
abundance: .
d_gene: TRBD1
v_gene: TRBV7-2
CDR3nt: TGTGCCAGCAGCGTACAGGGGGCGCAAGGAGATACGCAGTATTTT
CDR3aa: CASSVQGAQGDTQYF

j_gene: TRBJ2-3
abundance: .
d_gene: TRBD1
v_gene: TRBV9
CDR3nt: TGTGCCAGCAGCGTCTCGGGACAGGGTGGGACAGATACGCAGTATTTT
CDR3aa: CASSVSGQGGTDTQYF

j_gene: TRBJ2-5
abundance: once
d_gene: TRBD1
v_gene: TRBV2
CDR3nt: TGTGCCAGCAGTGAAGTCGGGACAGGGATCGGGACCCAGTACTTC
CDR3aa: CASSEVGTGIGTQYF

j_gene: TRBJ1-2
abundance: .
d_gene: TRBD1
v_gene: TRBV7-2
CDR3nt: TGTGCCAGCAGCCCGGGACAGGGGGCGAACTATGGCTACACCTTC
CDR3aa: CASSPGQGANYGYTF

j_gene: TRBJ1-3
abundance: .
d_gene: .
v_gene: TRBV7-2
CDR3nt: TGTGCCAGCAGCTTAGTGGGAGGCTCTGGAAACACCATATATTTT
CDR3aa: CASSLVGGSGNTIYF

j_gene: TRBJ1-2
abundance: .
d_gene: TRBD1
v_gene: TRBV2
CDR3nt: TGTGCCAGCAGTGTACCACTCCTGACAGGGCTTGGGGGCTACACCTTC
CDR3aa: CASSVPLLTGLGGYTF

j_gene: TRBJ2-7
abundance: .
d_gene: .
v_gene: TRBV4-1
CDR3nt: TGCGCCAGCAGCCTCAACCCCGGGTTAGAAAGTTACGAGCAGTACTTC
CDR3aa: CASSLNPGLESYEQYF

j_gene: TRBJ1-1
abundance: .
d_gene: .
v_gene: TRBV19
CDR3nt: TGTGCCAGTAGTACCACTCGGACACTGAACACTGAAGCTTTCTTT
CDR3aa: CASSTTRTLNTEAFF

j_gene: TRBJ1-1
abundance: .
d_gene: .
v_gene: TRBV12-5
CDR3nt: TGTGCTAGTGGTTTGACAAGTTTGACTTTCTTT
CDR3aa: CASGLTSLTFF

j_gene: TRBJ1-4
abundance: .
d_gene: .
v_gene: TRBV25-1
CDR3nt: TGTGCCAGCAGTGAACGGGGTTGGGAAAAACTGTTTTTT
CDR3aa: CASSERGWEKLFF

j_gene: TRBJ2-5
abundance: .
d_gene: TRBD2
v_gene: TRBV7-2
CDR3nt: TGTGCCAGCAGCCCCGGACTAGCGGGGGCCCGGGGAGAGACCCAGTACTTC
CDR3aa: CASSPGLAGARGETQYF

j_gene: TRBJ2-7
abundance: .
d_gene: .
v_gene: TRBV19
CDR3nt: TGTGCCAGTAGTACCGGACAGAGACCCTACGAGCAGTACTTC
CDR3aa: CASSTGQRPYEQYF

j_gene: TRBJ1-2
abundance: .
d_gene: TRBD1
v_gene: TRBV4-1
CDR3nt: TGCGCCAGCAGCCAGGTTATGCAGGGGGCTTGGGGCTACACCTTC
CDR3aa: CASSQVMQGAWGYTF

j_gene: TRBJ1-4
abundance: few
d_gene: .
v_gene: TRBV10-3
CDR3nt: TGTGCCATCAAAGCAGGGGAAAAACTGTTTTTT
CDR3aa: CAIKAGEKLFF

j_gene: TRBJ2-2
abundance: .
d_gene: .
v_gene: TRBV4-3
CDR3nt: TGCGCCAGCAGCCAAGATAGTTTAGGACTCCTGAACACCGGGGAGCTGTTTTTT
CDR3aa: CASSQDSLGLLNTGELFF

j_gene: TRBJ1-1
abundance: .
d_gene: .
v_gene: TRBV11-3
CDR3nt: TGTGCCAGCAGCCAGGGACAACCGAACACTGAAGCTTTCTTT
CDR3aa: CASSQGQPNTEAFF

j_gene: TRBJ1-5
abundance: once
d_gene: TRBD1
v_gene: TRBV5-1
CDR3nt: TGCGCCAGCAGCTTGGCCCCGGGACAGGTCTCGCCCCAGCATTTT
CDR3aa: CASSLAPGQVSPQHF

j_gene: TRBJ2-7
abundance: .
d_gene: TRBD1
v_gene: TRBV7-2
CDR3nt: TGTGCCAGCAGCTCCAGACAGGGCGTCTCCTACGAGCAGTACTTC
CDR3aa: CASSSRQGVSYEQYF

j_gene: TRBJ1-1
abundance: .
d_gene: TRBD1
v_gene: TRBV7-8
CDR3nt: TGTGCCAGCAGCCTATCGACAGGGGCGGTGAACACTGAAGCTTTCTTT
CDR3aa: CASSLSTGAVNTEAFF

j_gene: TRBJ1-2
abundance: .
d_gene: TRBD1
v_gene: TRBV15
CDR3nt: TGTGCCACCAGCAGTGGACAGGGAGGCTATGGCTACACCTTC
CDR3aa: CATSSGQGGYGYTF

j_gene: TRBJ2-2
abundance: .
d_gene: .
v_gene: TRBV5-1
CDR3nt: TGCGCCAGCAGCTTGGGGGGTTGGGAGACAACGAACACCGGGGAGCTGTTTTTT
CDR3aa: CASSLGGWETTNTGELFF

j_gene: TRBJ1-1
abundance: .
d_gene: TRBD1
v_gene: TRBV6-5
CDR3nt: TGTGCCAGCATAAAAACAGGGGGCACTGAAGCTTTCTTT
CDR3aa: CASIKTGGTEAFF

j_gene: TRBJ1-1
abundance: .
d_gene: .
v_gene: TRBV9
CDR3nt: TGTGCCAGCAGCCTCGACAGGAACACTGAAGCTTTCTTT
CDR3aa: CASSLDRNTEAFF

j_gene: TRBJ1-2
abundance: .
d_gene: .
v_gene: TRBV14
CDR3nt: TGTGCCAGCAGCCAAGTTTGGCCGATTCAATACACCTTC
CDR3aa: CASSQVWPIQYTF

j_gene: TRBJ2-2
abundance: once
d_gene: .
v_gene: TRBV5-1
CDR3nt: TGCGCCAGCAGCTTAACTGGGAACACCGGGGAGCTGTTTTTT
CDR3aa: CASSLTGNTGELFF

j_gene: TRBJ2-7
abundance: .
d_gene: TRBD2
v_gene: TRBV11-3
CDR3nt: TGTGCCAGCGGTCCGGGACTAGCGGAAAGCTCCTACGAGCAGTACTTC
CDR3aa: CASGPGLAESSYEQYF

j_gene: TRBJ2-6
abundance: once
d_gene: TRBD2
v_gene: TRBV4-3
CDR3nt: TGCGCCAGCAGCCAAGGGACTAGCGGGGGAATTGGGGCCAACGTCCTGACTTTC
CDR3aa: CASSQGTSGGIGANVLTF

j_gene: TRBJ2-3
abundance: .
d_gene: .
v_gene: TRBV19
CDR3nt: TGTGCCAGTAGTCCCGATAAGGGGATGAATACGCAGTATTTT
CDR3aa: CASSPDKGMNTQYF

j_gene: TRBJ2-5
abundance: .
d_gene: .
v_gene: TRBV6-6
CDR3nt: TGTGCCAGCAGTTACTCGTCGCTAACAGTAGAGACCCAGTACTTC
CDR3aa: CASSYSSLTVETQYF

j_gene: TRBJ1-1
abundance: .
d_gene: TRBD1
v_gene: TRBV10-3
CDR3nt: TGTGCCATCAGGGCGACAGGGGACACTGAAGCTTTCTTT
CDR3aa: CAIRATGDTEAFF

j_gene: TRBJ2-1
abundance: .
d_gene: TRBD1
v_gene: TRBV4-3
CDR3nt: TGCGCCAGCAGCCAAGACCCACCAGGGGGCTACAATGAGCAGTTCTTC
CDR3aa: CASSQDPPGGYNEQFF

j_gene: TRBJ1-1
abundance: .
d_gene: .
v_gene: TRBV7-2
CDR3nt: TGTGCCAGCAGCTTATCAGGAGGGGTAGCAGCTTTCTTT
CDR3aa: CASSLSGGVAAFF

j_gene: TRBJ2-5
abundance: .
d_gene: TRBD1
v_gene: TRBV7-2
CDR3nt: TGTGCCAGCAGCACACAGGGGGCCCAGTACTTC
CDR3aa: CASSTQGAQYF

j_gene: TRBJ2-1
abundance: .
d_gene: TRBD2
v_gene: TRBV6-5
CDR3nt: TGTGCCAGCAGTTACTCCGCTAGCGGGGGATACAATGAGCAGTTCTTC
CDR3aa: CASSYSASGGYNEQFF

j_gene: TRBJ1-6
abundance: .
d_gene: .
v_gene: TRBV7-2
CDR3nt: TGTGCCAGCAGCCACAGTTTTTCGGCCCTCCACTTT
CDR3aa: CASSHSFSALHF

j_gene: TRBJ1-2
abundance: .
d_gene: .
v_gene: TRBV30
CDR3nt: TGTGCCGGGGGGAGGGGTTATGGCTACACCTTC
CDR3aa: CAGGRGYGYTF

j_gene: TRBJ2-7
abundance: .
d_gene: TRBD1
v_gene: TRBV5-1
CDR3nt: TGCGCCAGCAGCTACCATCCAAGTGAAGGACAGGGGAGCGGCGAGCAGTACTTC
CDR3aa: CASSYHPSEGQGSGEQYF

j_gene: TRBJ1-4
abundance: .
d_gene: .
v_gene: TRBV30
CDR3nt: TGTGCCTGGAGTGTACGGGGGGCAACTAATGAAAAACTGTTTTTT
CDR3aa: CAWSVRGATNEKLFF

j_gene: TRBJ2-1
abundance: .
d_gene: .
v_gene: TRBV5-1
CDR3nt: TGCGCCAGCAGCCCGGACAGCTCCTACAATGAGCAGTTCTTC
CDR3aa: CASSPDSSYNEQFF

j_gene: TRBJ2-4
abundance: .
d_gene: .
v_gene: TRBV5-5
CDR3nt: TGTGCCAGCAGCCTCCCGAGCGCCCCCGGGGGGCGGAACATTCAGTACTTC
CDR3aa: CASSLPSAPGGRNIQYF

j_gene: TRBJ2-7
abundance: .
d_gene: .
v_gene: TRBV28
CDR3nt: TGTGCCAGCAGTTCAGTTCTCTACGAGCAGTACTTC
CDR3aa: CASSSVLYEQYF

j_gene: TRBJ1-2
abundance: .
d_gene: TRBD1
v_gene: TRBV7-2
CDR3nt: TGTGCCAGCAGCTTAATGGGACAGGGGGAAGGCTACACCTTC
CDR3aa: CASSLMGQGEGYTF

j_gene: TRBJ2-2
abundance: .
d_gene: TRBD2
v_gene: TRBV5-8
CDR3nt: TGTGCCAGCAGCTGGGGACTAGCCGGGGAGCTGTTTTTT
CDR3aa: CASSWGLAGELFF

j_gene: TRBJ2-5
abundance: .
d_gene: TRBD2
v_gene: TRBV5-1
CDR3nt: TGCGCCAGCAGCACTAGCGACCAAGAGACCCAGTACTTC
CDR3aa: CASSTSDQETQYF

j_gene: TRBJ2-3
abundance: .
d_gene: TRBD2
v_gene: TRBV7-2
CDR3nt: TGTGCCAGCAGCCCTACCTCAGCGGGGGGGACGCAGTATTTT
CDR3aa: CASSPTSAGGTQYF

j_gene: TRBJ1-1
abundance: .
d_gene: TRBD1
v_gene: TRBV14
CDR3nt: TGTGCCAGCAGCCCGCCGGGACAGGGGAAGAACACTGAAGCTTTCTTT
CDR3aa: CASSPPGQGKNTEAFF

j_gene: TRBJ2-2
abundance: .
d_gene: .
v_gene: TRBV7-2
CDR3nt: TGTGCCAGCAGCTTTCGTCCAGACACCGGGGAGCTGTTTTTT
CDR3aa: CASSFRPDTGELFF

j_gene: TRBJ1-2
abundance: .
d_gene: TRBD1
v_gene: TRBV6-6
CDR3nt: TGTGCCAGCAGTTACTCGACCGGGACAGGGAACTATGGCTACACCTTC
CDR3aa: CASSYSTGTGNYGYTF

j_gene: TRBJ2-3
abundance: .
d_gene: .
v_gene: TRBV5-4
CDR3nt: TGTGCCAGCAGCTTGAAACAGGGCACAGATACGCAGTATTTT
CDR3aa: CASSLKQGTDTQYF

j_gene: TRBJ2-1
abundance: .
d_gene: TRBD2
v_gene: TRBV7-6
CDR3nt: TGTGCCAGCAGCTTAGTCTTTACGGCTAGCGGAGGGCCGATCAATGAGCAGTTCTTC
CDR3aa: CASSLVFTASGGPINEQFF